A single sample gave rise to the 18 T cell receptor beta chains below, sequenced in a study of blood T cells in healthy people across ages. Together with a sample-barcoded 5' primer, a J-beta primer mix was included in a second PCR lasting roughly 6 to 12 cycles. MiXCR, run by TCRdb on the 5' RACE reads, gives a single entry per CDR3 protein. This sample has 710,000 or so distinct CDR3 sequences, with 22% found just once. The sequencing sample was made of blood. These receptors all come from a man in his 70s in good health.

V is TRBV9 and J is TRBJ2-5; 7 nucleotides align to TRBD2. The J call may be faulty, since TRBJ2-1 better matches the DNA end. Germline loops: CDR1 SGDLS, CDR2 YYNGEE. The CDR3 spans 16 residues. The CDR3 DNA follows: TGTGCCAGCAGCGTAGGCTGGGCGGGGGCCTACAATGAGCAGTTCTTC. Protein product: CASSVGWAGAYNEQFF.

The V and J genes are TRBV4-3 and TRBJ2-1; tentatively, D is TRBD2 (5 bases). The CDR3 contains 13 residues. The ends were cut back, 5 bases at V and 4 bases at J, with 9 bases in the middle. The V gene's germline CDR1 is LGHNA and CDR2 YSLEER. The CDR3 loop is CASSSQRYNEQFF. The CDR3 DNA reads TGCGCCAGCAGCTCCCAGCGGTACAATGAGCAGTTCTTC.

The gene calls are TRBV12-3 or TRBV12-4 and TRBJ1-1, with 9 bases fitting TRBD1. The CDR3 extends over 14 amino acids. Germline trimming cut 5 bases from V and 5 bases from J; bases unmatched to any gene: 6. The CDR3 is CASSRTGEYTEAFF. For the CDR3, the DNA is TGTGCCAGCAGTCGGACAGGGGAATATACTGAAGCTTTCTTT.

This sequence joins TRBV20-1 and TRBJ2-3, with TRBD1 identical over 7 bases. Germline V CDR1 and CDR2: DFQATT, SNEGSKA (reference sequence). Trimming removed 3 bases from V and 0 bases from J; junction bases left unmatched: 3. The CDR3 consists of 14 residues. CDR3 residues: CSASQTGSTDTQYF. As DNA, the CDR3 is TGCAGTGCTAGCCAGACAGGGAGCACAGATACGCAGTATTTT.

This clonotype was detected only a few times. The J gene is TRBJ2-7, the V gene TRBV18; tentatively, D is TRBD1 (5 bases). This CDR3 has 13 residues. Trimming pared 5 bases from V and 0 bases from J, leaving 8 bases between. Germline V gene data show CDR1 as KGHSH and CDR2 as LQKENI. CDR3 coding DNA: TGTGCCAGCTCAAAGGGGATCTCCTACGAGCAGTACGTC. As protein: CASSKGISYEQYV.

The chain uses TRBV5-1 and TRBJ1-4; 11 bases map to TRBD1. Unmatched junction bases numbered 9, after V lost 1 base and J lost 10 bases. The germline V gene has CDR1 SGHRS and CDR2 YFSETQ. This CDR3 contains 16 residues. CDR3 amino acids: CASSLRGQGDGVKLFF. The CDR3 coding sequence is TGCGCCAGCAGCTTGCGGGGACAGGGGGACGGTGTAAAACTGTTTTTT.

DNA of the CDR3: TGTGCCAGTAGTATGATAGCGGGAGGTCGGTTGGGGAATGAGCAGTTCTTC. Its translation: CASSMIAGGRLGNEQFF. The rearrangement links TRBV12-3 or TRBV12-4 to TRBJ2-1, with TRBD2 identical over 10 bases. The CDR3 has 17 residues. The V segment lost 9 bases and the J segment 7 bases; nucleotides outside the gene matches: 18.

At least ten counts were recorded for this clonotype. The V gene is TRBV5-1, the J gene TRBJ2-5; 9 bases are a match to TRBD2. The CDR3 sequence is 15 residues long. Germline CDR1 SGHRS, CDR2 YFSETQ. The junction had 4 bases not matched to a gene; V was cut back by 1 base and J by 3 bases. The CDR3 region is CASSLNLAGKETQYF. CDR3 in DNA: TGCGCCAGCAGCTTGAATCTAGCGGGAAAAGAGACCCAGTACTTC.

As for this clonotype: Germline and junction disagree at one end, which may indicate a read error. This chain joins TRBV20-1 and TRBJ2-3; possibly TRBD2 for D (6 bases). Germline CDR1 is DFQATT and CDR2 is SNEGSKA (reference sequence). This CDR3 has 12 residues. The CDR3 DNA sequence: TGCAGTACTAGCCCTAGAGCAGATACGCAGTATTTT. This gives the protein CSTSPRADTQYF.

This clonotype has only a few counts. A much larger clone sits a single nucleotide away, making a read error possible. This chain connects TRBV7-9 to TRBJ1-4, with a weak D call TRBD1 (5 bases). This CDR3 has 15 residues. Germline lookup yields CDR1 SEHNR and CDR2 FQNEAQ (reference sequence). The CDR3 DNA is TGTGCCAGCGGCTTAGTTGCAGGGTCTAATGAAAAACTGTTTTTT. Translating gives CASGLVAGSNEKLFF.

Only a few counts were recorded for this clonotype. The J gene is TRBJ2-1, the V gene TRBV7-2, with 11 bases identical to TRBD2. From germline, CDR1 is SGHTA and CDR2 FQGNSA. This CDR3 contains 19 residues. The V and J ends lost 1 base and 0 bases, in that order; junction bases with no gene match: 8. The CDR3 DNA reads TGTGCCAGCAGCTTAGTTAGTAGCGGGAGGGCGGGCTCCTACAATGAGCAGTTCTTC. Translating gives CASSLVSSGRAGSYNEQFF.

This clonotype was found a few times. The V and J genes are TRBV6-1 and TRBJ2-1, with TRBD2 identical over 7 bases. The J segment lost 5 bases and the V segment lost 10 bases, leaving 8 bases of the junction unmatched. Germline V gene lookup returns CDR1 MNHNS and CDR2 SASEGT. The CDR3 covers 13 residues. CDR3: CATQAGVHNEQFF. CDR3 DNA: TGTGCCACCCAGGCGGGGGTCCACAATGAGCAGTTCTTC.

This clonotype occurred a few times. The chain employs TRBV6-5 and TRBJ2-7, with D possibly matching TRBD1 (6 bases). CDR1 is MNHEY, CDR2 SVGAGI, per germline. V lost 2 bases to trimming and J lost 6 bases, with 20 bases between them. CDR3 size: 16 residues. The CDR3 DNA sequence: TGTGCCAGCAGTTACACGGGGACGGCAGGGGTCGGCGAGCAGTACTTC. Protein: CASSYTGTAGVGEQYF.

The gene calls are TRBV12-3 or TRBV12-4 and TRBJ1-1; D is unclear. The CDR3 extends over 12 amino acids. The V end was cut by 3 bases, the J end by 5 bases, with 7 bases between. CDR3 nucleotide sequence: TGTGCCAGCAGTTTGTGTAGGACTGAAGCTTTCTTT. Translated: CASSLCRTEAFF.

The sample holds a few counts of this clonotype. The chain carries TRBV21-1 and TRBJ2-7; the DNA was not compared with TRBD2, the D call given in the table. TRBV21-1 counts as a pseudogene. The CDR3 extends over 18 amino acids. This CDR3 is CANPYPGLAGGSAYEQYV. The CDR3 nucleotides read TGTGCCAACCCATATCCGGGACTAGCGGGAGGTTCGGCCTACGAGCAGTACGTC.

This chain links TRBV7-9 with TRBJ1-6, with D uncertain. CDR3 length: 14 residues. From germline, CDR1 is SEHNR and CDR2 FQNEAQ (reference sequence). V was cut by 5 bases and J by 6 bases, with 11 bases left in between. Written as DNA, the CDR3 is TGTGCCAGCAGCCCGGACCTAGTTAATTCACCCCTCCACTTT. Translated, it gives CASSPDLVNSPLHF.

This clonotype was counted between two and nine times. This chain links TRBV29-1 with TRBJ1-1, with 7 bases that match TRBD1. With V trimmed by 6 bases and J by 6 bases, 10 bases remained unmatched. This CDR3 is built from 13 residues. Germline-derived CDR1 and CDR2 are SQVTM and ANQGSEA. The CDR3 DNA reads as TGCAGCGTCCACCCACAGGGGTGGTCTGAAGCTTTCTTT. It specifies CSVHPQGWSEAFF.

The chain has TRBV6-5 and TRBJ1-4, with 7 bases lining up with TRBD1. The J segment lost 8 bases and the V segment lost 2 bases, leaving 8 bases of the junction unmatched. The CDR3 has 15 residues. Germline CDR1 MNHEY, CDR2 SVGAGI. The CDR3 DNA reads TGTGCCAGCAGTTACAGAGGGGGCCAAACCGAAAAACTGTTTTTT. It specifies CASSYRGGQTEKLFF.